A selection of T cell receptor beta chains follows, all from one sample in a study of blood T cell repertoires in COVID-19. Sequencing used immunoSEQ multiplex PCR; TCRdb keeps in-frame clones, though not all of them. The data show some 190,000 clones, roughly 80% seen once. Sequenced sample: peripheral blood. Receptors originate from a woman aged 80 or older with COVID-19, enrolled during active disease. Both conserved end residues are part of each CDR3. A D gene is named only where the DNA matches it firmly. Clone sizes are given selectively: once, few, many, or a class where the clone is expanded.

TRBV27	-	TRBJ1-2	-	CASSPPGQGYGYTF	TGTGCCAGCAGCCCCCCCGGCCAGGGATATGGCTACACCTTC
TRBV28	TRBD1	TRBJ1-1	-	CASSDPGQGNTEAFF	TGTGCCAGCAGTGACCCGGGACAGGGGAACACTGAAGCTTTCTTT
TRBV5-4	-	TRBJ1-3	-	CASSLFPFSGNTIYF	TGTGCCAGCAGCTTGTTTCCGTTCTCTGGAAACACCATATATTTT
TRBV4-2	TRBD2	TRBJ2-3	few	CASSQGLAGGTDTQYF	TGTGCCAGCAGCCAAGGACTAGCGGGCGGCACAGATACGCAGTATTTT
TRBV2	-	TRBJ1-5	-	CASCGQGGFSNQPQHF	TGTGCCAGCTGCGGGCAGGGAGGGTTCAGCAATCAGCCCCAGCATTTT
TRBV5-1	TRBD2	TRBJ2-5	-	CASSLSGPEETQYF	TGCGCCAGCAGCCTTAGCGGGCCTGAGGAGACCCAGTACTTC
TRBV9	-	TRBJ2-7	-	CASSDSGRGEQYF	TGTGCCAGCAGCGACTCAGGACGGGGTGAGCAGTACTTC
TRBV28	-	TRBJ2-7	-	CASSSGLLQYF	TGTGCCAGCAGCTCCGGACTTCTACAGTACTTC
TRBV24-1	-	TRBJ2-3	-	CATSDRGPSGLDTQYF	TGTGCCACCAGTGACAGAGGCCCTAGTGGTTTGGATACGCAGTATTTT
TRBV2	-	TRBJ1-1	-	CASTPEGNTEAFF	TGTGCCAGCACTCCCGAGGGGAACACTGAAGCTTTCTTT
TRBV5-1	-	TRBJ1-1	-	CASSLARGNTEAFF	TGCGCCAGCAGCTTGGCCCGAGGGAACACTGAAGCTTTCTTT
TRBV19	-	TRBJ1-1	-	CASSDGQMNTEAFF	TGTGCCAGTAGTGACGGACAGATGAACACTGAAGCTTTCTTT
TRBV3-1/TRBV3-2	-	TRBJ2-5	few	CASSPSRGETQYF	TGTGCCAGCAGCCCCTCTCGAGGGGAGACCCAGTACTTC
TRBV5-4	-	TRBJ1-1	-	CASSSQGNTEAFF	TGTGCCAGCAGCTCCCAGGGGAACACTGAAGCTTTCTTT
TRBV27	-	TRBJ1-5	-	CASSRSPGSNQPQHF	TGTGCCAGCAGCCGATCCCCGGGAAGCAATCAGCCCCAGCATTTT
TRBV7-8	TRBD1	TRBJ1-3	-	CASSRGGTANSGNTIYF	TGTGCCAGCAGCCGAGGGGGGACAGCGAACTCTGGAAACACCATATATTTT
TRBV21-1	-	TRBJ2-7	-	CASYTQWGGAEVTYEQYF	TGTGCCAGCTACACCCAGTGGGGGGGGGCAGAAGTTACCTACGAGCAGTACTTC
TRBV3-1/TRBV3-2	TRBD1	TRBJ2-2	-	CASSPQGQGASGELFF	TGTGCCAGCAGCCCCCAGGGACAGGGGGCTAGCGGGGAGCTGTTTTTT
TRBV19	TRBD1	TRBJ1-3	-	CASSISRTQGDTIYF	TGTGCCAGTAGTATATCCAGGACGCAGGGGGACACCATATATTTT
TRBV5-4	-	TRBJ1-6	-	CASSLTGHNSPLHF	TGTGCCAGCAGCTTGACAGGGCATAATTCACCCCTCCACTTT
TRBV6-5	-	TRBJ1-5	-	CASSLTAFTQPQHF	TGTGCCAGCAGTCTCACCGCGTTCACCCAGCCCCAGCATTTT
TRBV20-1	-	TRBJ2-1	-	CSASRDSDNEQFF	TGCAGTGCTAGTCGTGACTCAGACAATGAGCAGTTCTTC
TRBV19	TRBD1	TRBJ2-5	-	CASKGTGGLETQYF	TGTGCCAGTAAGGGGACAGGGGGATTAGAGACCCAGTACTTC
TRBV7-8	TRBD2	TRBJ2-7	-	CASSSSGSSYEQYF	TGTGCCAGCAGCTCTAGCGGGAGCTCCTACGAGCAGTACTTC
TRBV7-9	TRBD1	TRBJ2-1	-	CASSSDRGGYNEQFF	TGTGCCAGCAGCTCCGACAGGGGCGGCTACAATGAGCAGTTCTTC
TRBV2	TRBD1	TRBJ1-2	-	CASRGQGFYGYTF	TGTGCCAGCAGGGGACAGGGGTTCTATGGCTACACCTTC
TRBV9	-	TRBJ1-2	-	CASSLGPLGGYGYTF	TGTGCCAGCAGCCTCGGACCGTTGGGGGGATATGGCTACACCTTC
TRBV3-1/TRBV3-2	TRBD1	TRBJ1-2	-	CASTQGQGYGHTF	TGTGCCAGCACCCAAGGACAGGGGTATGGCCACACCTTC
TRBV12-3/TRBV12-4	-	TRBJ2-3	few	CASSSTDTQYF	TGTGCCAGCAGTTCTACAGATACGCAGTATTTT
TRBV6-4	TRBD1	TRBJ1-5	-	CASIEWDRGPYSNQPQHF	TGTGCCAGCATCGAGTGGGACAGGGGACCTTATAGCAATCAGCCCCAGCATTTT
TRBV19	-	TRBJ1-5	-	CASSRGDGDQPQHF	TGTGCCAGTAGTAGGGGGGATGGGGATCAGCCCCAGCATTTT
TRBV19	-	TRBJ1-3	-	CASSIQLSGNTIYF	TGTGCCAGTAGTATTCAACTTTCTGGAAACACCATATATTTT
TRBV3-1/TRBV3-2	-	TRBJ2-7	-	CASSQGPGDYEQYF	TGTGCCAGCAGTCAAGGCCCGGGGGACTACGAGCAGTACTTC
TRBV11-2	-	TRBJ2-1	-	CASSLSGEQFF	TGTGCCAGCAGCCTCTCGGGGGAGCAGTTCTTC
TRBV18	-	TRBJ1-2	-	CASSPGGVGYTF	TGTGCCAGCTCACCAGGCGGGGTTGGCTACACCTTC
TRBV5-1	TRBD1	TRBJ2-1	few	CASSLGTGGNEQFF	TGCGCCAGCAGCTTGGGGACAGGGGGCAATGAGCAGTTCTTC
TRBV19	TRBD1	TRBJ2-1	few	CASSMDRQPYNEQFF	TGTGCCAGTAGTATGGACAGGCAACCCTACAATGAGCAGTTCTTC
TRBV19	-	TRBJ1-6	-	CASTPGQIVSPLHF	TGTGCCAGTACCCCCGGACAGATAGTTTCACCCCTCCACTTT
TRBV19	TRBD2	TRBJ2-1	few	CASSILAGVNEQFF	TGTGCCAGTAGTATACTAGCGGGAGTGAATGAGCAGTTCTTC
TRBV6-5	-	TRBJ1-2	-	CASSQGYGGYTF	TGTGCCAGCAGCCAGGGTTATGGTGGCTACACCTTC
TRBV19	TRBD1	TRBJ1-1	-	CASVQGAYTEAFF	TGTGCCAGCGTCCAGGGGGCTTACACTGAAGCTTTCTTT
TRBV27	TRBD2	TRBJ2-1	few	CASSWGLAGAEYNEQFF	TGTGCCAGCAGTTGGGGACTAGCGGGAGCCGAGTACAATGAGCAGTTCTTC
TRBV15	-	TRBJ2-2	-	CATSVGQGRGGELFF	TGTGCCACCAGCGTGGGGCAGGGAAGGGGCGGGGAGCTGTTTTTT
TRBV5-6	TRBD1	TRBJ1-5	-	CASSLGRGSYISNQPQHF	TGTGCCAGCAGCTTGGGCAGGGGGTCCTATATTAGCAATCAGCCCCAGCATTTT
TRBV5-1	-	TRBJ1-2	-	CASSLDLLGYTF	TGCGCCAGCAGCTTGGATTTGTTAGGCTACACCTTC
TRBV5-1	-	TRBJ1-2	-	CASSPAPQRTDYGYTF	TGCGCCAGCAGCCCAGCCCCGCAGAGGACTGACTATGGCTACACCTTC
TRBV5-5	-	TRBJ2-5	-	CASSPIGAVVETQYF	TGTGCCAGCAGCCCCATAGGGGCGGTGGTAGAGACCCAGTACTTC
TRBV14	TRBD1	TRBJ1-4	-	CASSQPGQGDEKLFF	TGTGCCAGCAGTCAACCGGGACAGGGGGATGAAAAACTGTTTTTT
TRBV15	TRBD1	TRBJ1-5	-	CATSRGLRDRGHQPQHF	TGTGCCACCAGCAGGGGGCTACGGGACAGGGGGCATCAGCCCCAGCATTTT
TRBV2	-	TRBJ1-5	-	CASSWQRGLSNQPQHF	TGTGCCAGCAGTTGGCAACGGGGGTTAAGCAATCAGCCCCAGCATTTT